This is a list of T cell receptor beta chains from one sample in a study of control samples from healthy donors and cancer patients. TCRdb keeps only in-frame clones here, not all; method: immunoSEQ multiplex PCR. The table shows about 150,000 clones, with more than 90% occurring only once. The sample comprised blood. The receptors here all came from a woman aged 35 to 49 in good health. Each CDR3 is given with its conserved first and last residue. A D gene is named only where the DNA matches it firmly. Some rows mark clone size as missing; the rest say once, few, many or name a class of expanded clone.

J gene | D gene | V gene | clone size | CDR3 protein | CDR3 DNA
TRBJ1-1 | - | TRBV2 | - | CASSEVGPDTEAFF | TGTGCCAGCAGTGAAGTCGGTCCAGACACTGAAGCTTTCTTT
TRBJ2-5 | - | TRBV21-1 | - | CASSNGQGGKEETQYF | TGTGCCAGCAGCAATGGACAGGGGGGGAAAGAAGAGACCCAGTACTTC
TRBJ1-1 | TRBD1 | TRBV20-1 | - | CSAQQGAGAFF | TGCAGTGCTCAACAGGGGGCTGGAGCTTTCTTT
TRBJ1-2 | - | TRBV14 | - | CASSQDDRPMGGYTF | TGTGCCAGCAGCCAAGATGACAGGCCCATGGGGGGCTACACCTTC
TRBJ2-3 | TRBD2 | TRBV11-3 | - | CASSEGLAGADTQYF | TGTGCCAGCAGCGAGGGACTAGCGGGGGCAGATACGCAGTATTTT
TRBJ1-1 | - | TRBV27 | - | CASSFAFGIEAFF | TGTGCCAGCAGTTTTGCGTTTGGGATTGAAGCTTTCTTT
TRBJ1-1 | - | TRBV7-8 | - | CASSLVSVMNTEAFF | TGTGCCAGCAGCTTAGTGTCAGTCATGAACACTGAAGCTTTCTTT
TRBJ1-1 | - | TRBV14 | - | CASSQFQATEAFF | TGTGCCAGCAGCCAATTCCAGGCGACTGAAGCTTTCTTT
TRBJ2-7 | TRBD2 | TRBV5-6 | - | CASSLGAGGPYEQYF | TGTGCCAGCAGCTTGGGAGCGGGGGGCCCCTACGAGCAGTACTTC
TRBJ1-4 | TRBD1 | TRBV3-1/TRBV3-2 | - | CASSSRDRGQFNEKLFF | TGTGCCAGCAGCTCTCGGGACAGGGGGCAGTTTAATGAAAAACTGTTTTTT
TRBJ2-2 | - | TRBV29-1 | - | CSRDRRGGELFF | TGCAGCCGGGACCGCCGAGGCGGGGAGCTGTTTTTT
TRBJ2-1 | TRBD2 | TRBV6-6 | - | CASSYSSGGTYNEQFF | TGTGCCAGCAGTTACTCAAGCGGGGGGACTTACAATGAGCAGTTCTTC
TRBJ2-5 | - | TRBV5-4 | - | CASSLARTDRETQYF | TGTGCCAGCAGCTTGGCCCGGACTGACAGAGAGACCCAGTACTTC
TRBJ2-7 | TRBD2 | TRBV5-1 | - | CASSLKSGGAVEQYF | TGCGCCAGCAGCTTGAAGAGCGGGGGGGCAGTCGAGCAGTACTTC
TRBJ1-1 | - | TRBV5-1 | - | CASSLEGGGEAFF | TGCGCCAGCAGCTTGGAAGGGGGAGGGGAAGCTTTCTTT
TRBJ2-5 | TRBD2 | TRBV16 | once | CASSLAGTETQYF | TGTGCCAGCAGCCTAGCGGGGACGGAGACCCAGTACTTC
TRBJ1-2 | - | TRBV6-5 | - | CASTQWGTHGYTF | TGTGCCAGCACACAGTGGGGGACCCATGGCTACACCTTC
TRBJ1-4 | TRBD1 | TRBV27 | - | CASSWGQTNEKLFF | TGTGCCAGCAGTTGGGGACAGACTAATGAAAAACTGTTTTTT
TRBJ1-6 | - | TRBV6-5 | - | CASSYGGGDSPLHF | TGTGCCAGCAGTTACGGGGGGGGAGATTCACCCCTCCACTTT
TRBJ1-1 | - | TRBV5-4 | once | CAAKARQSTEAFF | TGTGCCGCGAAGGCCAGGCAAAGCACTGAAGCTTTCTTT
TRBJ1-1 | - | TRBV12-3/TRBV12-4 | - | CASSLVENTEAFF | TGTGCCAGCAGTTTGGTAGAGAACACTGAAGCTTTCTTT
TRBJ1-1 | - | TRBV30 | - | CACDQGPGLNTEAFF | TGTGCCTGTGACCAGGGGCCTGGATTGAACACTGAAGCTTTCTTT
TRBJ2-2 | TRBD2 | TRBV6-5 | - | CASSYYAGGNTGELFF | TGTGCCAGCAGTTACTATGCGGGGGGTAACACCGGGGAGCTGTTTTTT
TRBJ2-5 | - | TRBV6-5 | - | CASRGMDQETQYF | TGTGCCAGCAGGGGCATGGATCAAGAGACCCAGTACTTC
TRBJ2-1 | - | TRBV4-1 | - | CASSQVGARVEQFF | TGCGCCAGCAGCCAAGTAGGGGCGCGAGTTGAGCAGTTCTTC
TRBJ2-3 | - | TRBV14 | few | CASSQDGTPGDTQYF | TGTGCCAGCAGCCAAGACGGGACCCCGGGTGATACGCAGTATTTT
TRBJ1-6 | - | TRBV19 | once | CASSIGRFVGNSPLHF | TGTGCCAGTAGTATAGGCAGGTTCGTCGGGAATTCACCCCTCCACTTT
TRBJ2-7 | - | TRBV7-9 | - | CASSFFSGVPEQYF | TGTGCCAGCAGCTTTTTCTCTGGGGTGCCCGAGCAGTACTTC
TRBJ2-1 | TRBD1 | TRBV3-1/TRBV3-2 | - | CASSQDEAGTGLFF | TGTGCCAGCAGCCAAGATGAAGCCGGGACAGGCCTATTCTTC
TRBJ2-1 | - | TRBV5-1 | - | CASSFGSSYNEQFF | TGCGCCAGCAGCTTCGGGAGCTCCTACAATGAGCAGTTCTTC
TRBJ2-3 | - | TRBV12-2 | - | CASRLRVRGTDTQYF | TGTGCAAGTCGCTTAAGGGTTAGGGGCACAGATACGCAGTATTTT
TRBJ1-1 | - | TRBV7-3 | - | CASSPTGNTEAFF | TGTGCCAGCAGCCCGACAGGGAACACTGAAGCTTTCTTT